This T cell receptor (beta chain) stems from a study of T cells in Graves' hyperthyroidism and ophthalmopathy. This clonotype was recorded a few times. As yet, its antigen is unknown. Germline values: CDR1 SGHVS, CDR2 FQNEAQ. CDR3 size: 14 residues. V lost 0 bases and J 7 bases, leaving 7 bases between the germline ends. Study results and caveats: Blood shared most expanded thyroid clonotypes above 0.001.

Amplification of TCR beta CDR3 regions used RNA as the template. The HTBI primer set was used in a first-round RT-PCR of the TCR CDR3. Via MiXCR, TCRdb re-called the multiplex PCR reads, giving one row per CDR3 protein. In the table there are 480,000 or so distinct CDR3 sequences, 40% to 50% of which are singletons. The TCR comes from an adult woman with Graves' disease, either hyperthyroidism or ophthalmopathy (not recorded which). The sequenced sample consisted of peripheral blood or thyroid tissue (not recorded which). V usage is TRBV7-8 and J usage is TRBJ1-6, with D hard to call. In DNA form, the CDR3 reads TGTGCCAGCAGCTTAGCGTTAAGGAATTCACCCCTCCACTTT. This codes for CASSLALRNSPLHF.